These 2 T cell receptor beta chains came from one sample sequenced in a study of cytomegalovirus exposure and HLA in healthy donors. The PCR employed 60 Vbeta primers together with 13 Jbeta primers. Assay: immunoSEQ multiplex PCR; the TCRdb copy retains only in-frame clones and omits some. The sample has 190,000 or so clones, 75% to 90% seen once. What was sequenced was PBMCs. These TCRs come from a boy younger than 18 in good health and CMV-seronegative.

The V gene is TRBV5-4, the J gene TRBJ2-5; the match to TRBD1 covers 8 bases. Unmatched junction bases numbered 5, after V lost 2 bases and J lost 5 bases. Germline-derived CDR1 and CDR2 are SGHNT and YYREEE (reference sequence). CDR3 length equals 14 residues. CDR3 sequence: CASSFLTGGETQYF. CDR3 nucleotide sequence: TGTGCCAGCAGCTTCCTAACAGGGGGGGAGACCCAGTACTTC.

This sequence joins TRBV18 and TRBJ1-1; the D is unclear. This CDR3 is 11 amino acids long. V lost 7 bases to trimming and J lost 1 base, with 4 bases between them. Germline lookup yields CDR1 KGHSH and CDR2 LQKENI. The CDR3 region is CASLRNTEAFF. The CDR3 DNA follows: TGTGCCAGCTTGCGGAACACTGAAGCTTTCTTT.